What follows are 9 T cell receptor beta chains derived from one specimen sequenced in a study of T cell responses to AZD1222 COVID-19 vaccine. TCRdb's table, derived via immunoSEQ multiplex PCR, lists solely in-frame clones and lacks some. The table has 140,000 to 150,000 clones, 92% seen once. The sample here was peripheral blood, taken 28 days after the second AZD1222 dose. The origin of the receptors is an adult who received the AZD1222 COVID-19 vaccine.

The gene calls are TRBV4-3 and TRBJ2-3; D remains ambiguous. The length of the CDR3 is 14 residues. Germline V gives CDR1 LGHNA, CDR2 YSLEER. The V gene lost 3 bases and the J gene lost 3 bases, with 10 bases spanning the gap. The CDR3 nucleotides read TGCGCCAGCAGCCAGGGGTATCTAACAGATACGCAGTATTTT. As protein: CASSQGYLTDTQYF.

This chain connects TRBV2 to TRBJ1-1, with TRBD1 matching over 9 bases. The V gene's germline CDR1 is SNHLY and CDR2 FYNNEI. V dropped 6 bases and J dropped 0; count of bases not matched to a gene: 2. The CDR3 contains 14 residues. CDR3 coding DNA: TGTGCCAGCAGGGGGGACAGGGTGAACACTGAAGCTTTCTTT. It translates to CASRGDRVNTEAFF.

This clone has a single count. The CDR3 DNA follows: TGTGCCACCAGCGGGGGACAGGGGGCCACCGGGGAGCTGTTTTTT. Amino acids: CATSGGQGATGELFF. The V call is TRBV24-1, the J call TRBJ2-2, with 12 bases matching TRBD1. Germline lookup yields CDR1 KGHDR and CDR2 SFDVKD. The CDR3 contains 15 residues. V was pared by 7 bases and J by 4 bases, with 3 bases of the junction left unmatched.

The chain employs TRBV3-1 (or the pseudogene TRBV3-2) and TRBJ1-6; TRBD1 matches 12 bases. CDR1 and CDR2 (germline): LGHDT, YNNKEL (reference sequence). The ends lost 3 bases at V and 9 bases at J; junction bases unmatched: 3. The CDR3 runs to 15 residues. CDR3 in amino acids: CASSHGTGGFSPLHF. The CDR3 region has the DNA TGTGCCAGCAGCCACGGGACAGGGGGCTTTTCACCCCTCCACTTT.

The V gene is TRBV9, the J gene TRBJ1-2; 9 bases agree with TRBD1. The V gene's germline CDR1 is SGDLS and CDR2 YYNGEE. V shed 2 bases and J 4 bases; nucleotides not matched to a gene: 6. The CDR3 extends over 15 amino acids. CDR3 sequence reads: CASSVWDRAAYGYTF. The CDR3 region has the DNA TGTGCCAGCAGCGTGTGGGACAGGGCTGCCTATGGCTACACCTTC.

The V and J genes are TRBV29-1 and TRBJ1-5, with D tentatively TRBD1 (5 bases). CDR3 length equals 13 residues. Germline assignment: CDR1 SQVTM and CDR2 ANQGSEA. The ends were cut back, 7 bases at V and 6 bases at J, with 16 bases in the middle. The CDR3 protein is CSAELGGGQPQHF. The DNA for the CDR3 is TGCAGCGCCGAGCTGGGGGGAGGTCAGCCCCAGCATTTT.

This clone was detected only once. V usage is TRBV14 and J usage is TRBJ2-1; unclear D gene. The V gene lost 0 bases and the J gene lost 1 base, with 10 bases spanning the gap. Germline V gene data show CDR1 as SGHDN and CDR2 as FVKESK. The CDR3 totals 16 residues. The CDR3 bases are TGTGCCAGCAGCCAAGATCCCCTAGAGTCCTACAATGAGCAGTTCTTC. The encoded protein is CASSQDPLESYNEQFF.

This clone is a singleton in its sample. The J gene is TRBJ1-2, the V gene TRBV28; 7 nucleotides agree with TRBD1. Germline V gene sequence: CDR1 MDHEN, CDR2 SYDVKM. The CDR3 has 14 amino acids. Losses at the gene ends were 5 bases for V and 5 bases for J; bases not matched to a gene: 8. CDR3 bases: TGTGCCAGCAGTCCAGGGGGGGAGAGGTATGGCTACACCTTC. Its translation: CASSPGGERYGYTF.

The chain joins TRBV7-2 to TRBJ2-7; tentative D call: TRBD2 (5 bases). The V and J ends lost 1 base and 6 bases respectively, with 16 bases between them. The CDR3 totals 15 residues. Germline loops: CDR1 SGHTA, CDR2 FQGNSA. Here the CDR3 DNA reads TGTGCCAGCAGCTTAGTCAGTGGGAGTAACTCCGAGCAGTACTTC. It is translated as CASSLVSGSNSEQYF.